This paragraph covers one T cell receptor beta chain sequence. Its antigen is currently unknown. The data are from a study of response to subunit inactivated influenza vaccine. Findings and caveats of the study: Few additional T cells are recruited per seasonal influenza vaccination, authors suggested.

TCRdb reprocessed the RT-PCR reads with MiXCR, giving one entry per CDR3 protein. The repertoire holds some 850,000 distinct CDR3 sequences, with around 18% as singletons. The material was PBMCs from blood, obtained roughly 5 days after vaccination. The receptor was isolated from a man aged 50-60 years who received an inactivated influenza vaccine.

CDR3 region: CASSLTSGRIGGGTGELFF. CDR3 nucleotide sequence: TGTGCCAGCAGTTTGACTAGCGGGAGAATCGGCGGGGGAACCGGGGAGCTGTTTTTT. This chain joins TRBV28 and TRBJ2-2, with 12 bases fitting TRBD2. This CDR3 comprises 19 residues. The V gene's germline CDR1 is MDHEN and CDR2 SYDVKM. Trimming at V came to 3 bases and at J to 5 bases, leaving 13 bases not matched to a gene. Variable domain in full (rest from reference TRBV28 and TRBJ2-2): DVKVTQSSRYLVKRTGEKVFLECVQDMDHENMFWYRQDPGLGLRLIYFSYDVKMKEKGDIPEGYSVSREKKERFSLILESASTNQTSMYLCASSLTSGRIGGGTGELFFGEGSRLTVL.